This T cell receptor (beta chain) is from a study of T cells in Graves' hyperthyroidism and ophthalmopathy. Germline V gene sequence: CDR1 MNHEY, CDR2 SVGEGT. CDR3 length: 17 residues. V was pared by 5 bases and J by 4 bases, with 12 bases of the junction left unmatched. TCR beta CDR3 region amplification was performed from RNA transcripts. TCR CDR3 regions were first amplified by RT-PCR with HTBI primers. TCRdb re-called the multiplex PCR reads through MiXCR, storing one row per CDR3 protein. In the table there are around 450,000 distinct CDR3 sequences, approximately 15% of which are singletons. The table lists this clonotype with a few counts.

V and J are TRBV6-2 or TRBV6-3 and TRBJ1-5, with TRBD1 matching over 9 bases. Sequenced material: blood. The source is a woman aged 18-29 years with Graves' hyperthyroidism. The CDR3 protein is CASSTGTGRSSNQPQHF. DNA of the CDR3: TGTGCCAGCAGTACTGGGACAGGGAGGAGCTCGAATCAGCCCCAGCATTTT.